This note documents a single T cell receptor beta chain sequence. Assay: immunoSEQ multiplex PCR; the TCRdb copy retains only in-frame clones and omits some. The repertoire includes about 250,000 clones, approximately 90% of them detected once, and around 3.3% sits in the top ten. The CDR3 has 15 amino acids. J was trimmed by 4 bases and V by 5 bases; bases with no gene match: 6. Germline assignment: CDR1 SGHDT and CDR2 YYEEEE. This record comes from a study of blood T cell repertoires in COVID-19. For the study at large: Spain, Italy and the United States supplied samples that represented acute and convalescent COVID-19.

This sequence originates from a man aged 18 to 35 with active or convalescent COVID-19. The chain has TRBV5-6 and TRBJ1-6; 7 bases align to TRBD1. Source material: peripheral blood. The DNA of the CDR3 is TGTGCCAGCAGGATCGAGGGGGCATATAATTCACCCCTCCACTTT. It specifies CASRIEGAYNSPLHF.